This T cell receptor (beta chain) appears in the sequencing data of a study of OX40 agonist ivuxolimab in advanced cancers. Study context: Patients in the trial were receiving intravenous ivuxolimab every 2 weeks, at doses of 0.01 to 10 mg/kg. Study findings and constraints: At doses 0.1 to 3.0 mg/kg, CD4+ and CD8+ clones expanded. Those patients achieving a partial response at 0.1-3.0 mg/kg showed among the lowest clonal expansion.

Of note for this clone: The antigen is not known.

V lost 8 bases to trimming and J lost 4 bases, with 18 bases between them. CDR1 is WSHSY, CDR2 SAAADI, per germline. The CDR3 sequence is 15 residues long. TCRdb keeps only in-frame clones here, not all; method: immunoSEQ multiplex PCR. This sample has almost 65,000 clones, with approximately 80% found just once. This receptor was identified in an adult with an advanced solid tumor such as melanoma, head and neck, liver or kidney cancer. This sample comprised CD4+ or CD8+ T cells sorted from blood, obtained in a trial of the OX40 agonist ivuxolimab. The V gene is TRBV10-2, the J gene TRBJ1-5; the D gene is possibly TRBD1 (6 bases). The CDR3 reads CASWGGRGMNQPQHF. In DNA form, the CDR3 reads TGCGCCAGCTGGGGGGGGCGGGGCATGAATCAGCCCCAGCATTTT.